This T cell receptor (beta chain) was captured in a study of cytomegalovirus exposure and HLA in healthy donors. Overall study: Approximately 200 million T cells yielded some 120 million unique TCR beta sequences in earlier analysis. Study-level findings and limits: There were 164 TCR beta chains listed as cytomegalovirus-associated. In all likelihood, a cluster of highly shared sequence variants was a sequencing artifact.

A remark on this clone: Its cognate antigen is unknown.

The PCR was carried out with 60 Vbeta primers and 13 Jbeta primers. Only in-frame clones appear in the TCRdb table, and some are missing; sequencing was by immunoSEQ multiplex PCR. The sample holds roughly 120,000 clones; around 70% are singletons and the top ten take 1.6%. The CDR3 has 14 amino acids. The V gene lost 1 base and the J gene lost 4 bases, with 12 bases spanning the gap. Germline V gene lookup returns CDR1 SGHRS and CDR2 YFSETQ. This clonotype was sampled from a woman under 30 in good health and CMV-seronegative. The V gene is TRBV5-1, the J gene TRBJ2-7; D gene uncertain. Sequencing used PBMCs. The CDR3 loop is CASSLRLGGYEQYF. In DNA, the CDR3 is TGCGCCAGCAGCTTGCGGCTAGGCGGTTACGAGCAGTACTTC.